A single sample gave rise to the 28 T cell receptor beta chains below, sequenced in a study of naive and memory T cell subsets. Both TRBC1 and TRBC2 were covered by a beta constant-region primer of two equimolar oligonucleotides. Nested alpha and beta constant-region primers with the SP2 primer drove four PCR rounds on ligated cDNA. TCRdb re-called the UMI-ligation and nested PCR reads with MiXCR, one entry per CDR3 protein. Among 95,000 to 150,000 distinct CDR3 sequences listed, 35% to 40% were seen once. The sequenced sample consisted of central memory CD4+ T cells from blood. Receptors were obtained from a human donor in good health.

The chain recombines TRBV6-2 or TRBV6-3 with TRBJ2-2; D is undetermined. The CDR3 is made up of 14 amino acids. Trimming shortened V by 11 bases and J by 1 base, and 14 bases separated the two germline ends. The germline gives CDR1 MNHEY, CDR2 SVGEGT. The CDR3 protein is CAGSGDLNTGELFF. CDR3 coding DNA: TGTGCCGGGTCAGGAGACTTGAACACCGGGGAGCTGTTTTTT.

The chain is built from TRBV28 and TRBJ2-2; no clear D gene. Germline loops: CDR1 MDHEN, CDR2 SYDVKM. Trimming took 6 bases from V and 7 from J, leaving 12 bases between them. The CDR3 is made up of 13 amino acids. The CDR3 DNA is TGTGCCAGCAGCCGCCATGGTGTCGGGGAGCTGTTTTTT. It encodes CASSRHGVGELFF. The full variable domain, completed using reference TRBV28 and TRBJ2-2, is DVKVTQSSRYLVKRTGEKVFLECVQDMDHENMFWYRQDPGLGLRLIYFSYDVKMKEKGDIPEGYSVSREKKERFSLILESASTNQTSMYLCASSRHGVGELFFGEGSRLTVL.

The rearrangement uses TRBV20-1 and TRBJ1-1; no reliable D call. Trimming removed 1 base from V and 7 bases from J, with 10 bases in between. CDR3 size: 12 residues. In germline, CDR1 is DFQATT, CDR2 SNEGSKA (reference sequence). The CDR3 region is CSARALVIEAFF. CDR3 in DNA: TGCAGTGCTAGAGCTCTCGTGATTGAAGCTTTCTTT.

This clonotype was detected only a few times. Here the CDR3 DNA reads TGTGCCAGCAGTTTACTTTACTACGAGCAGTACTTC. Translating gives CASSLLYYEQYF. This rearrangement joins TRBV28 to TRBJ2-7; D ambiguous. The CDR3 runs 12 residues. In germline, CDR1 is MDHEN, CDR2 SYDVKM. Trimming cost V 2 bases and J 3 bases, with 5 bases left between them.

V usage is TRBV24-1 and J usage is TRBJ2-1; 8 nucleotides line up with TRBD1. Trimming took 3 bases from V and 1 from J; bases not matched to a gene: 7. The germline V gene encodes CDR1 KGHDR and CDR2 SFDVKD. The CDR3 contains 17 residues. The CDR3: CATSDPGGAGSYNEQFF. The CDR3 DNA follows: TGTGCCACCAGTGATCCAGGGGGCGCGGGGTCCTACAATGAGCAGTTCTTC.

This chain joins TRBV5-1 and TRBJ2-7, with D tentatively TRBD1 (6 bases). This CDR3 contains 16 residues. Germline V gene lookup returns CDR1 SGHRS and CDR2 YFSETQ. The V gene lost 3 bases and the J gene lost 4 bases, with 20 bases spanning the gap. The CDR3 loop reads CASSSIPGVRGYEQYF. For the CDR3, the DNA is TGCGCCAGCAGCTCAATTCCAGGTGTGAGGGGGTACGAGCAGTACTTC.

V is TRBV10-1 and J is TRBJ2-7; no firm D call. Trimming shortened V by 6 bases and J by 1 base, and 16 bases separated the two germline ends. Germline loops: CDR1 WNHNN, CDR2 SYGVQD (reference sequence). The CDR3 loop spans 15 amino acids. Here the CDR3 reads CASSRLFLTSYEQYF. The CDR3 coding sequence is TGCGCCAGCAGCCGACTTTTCTTAACATCCTACGAGCAGTACTTC.

This clonotype appeared a few times. The V and J genes are TRBV27 and TRBJ1-1, with a tentative D call TRBD1 (5 bases). Germline V gene lookup returns CDR1 MNHEY and CDR2 SMNVEV (reference sequence). Trimming removed 7 bases from V and 11 bases from J, with 23 bases in between. CDR3 length: 14 amino acids. The CDR3 nucleotides are TGTGCCAGCACCCTTCGTGGGGGTAGTCGGATCGCTTTCTTT. Translation: CASTLRGGSRIAFF.

This clonotype came up a few times. The rearrangement uses TRBV20-1 and TRBJ2-5, with 8 nucleotides matching TRBD2. CDR3 size: 16 residues. Unmatched junction bases numbered 10, after V lost 0 bases and J lost 4 bases. The germline V gene encodes CDR1 DFQATT and CDR2 SNEGSKA (reference sequence). In DNA, the CDR3 is TGCAGTGCTAGAGATCTGGCGGGAGGCCCGGGAGAGACCCAGTACTTC. The encoded protein is CSARDLAGGPGETQYF.

The V gene is TRBV24-1, the J gene TRBJ2-1; possibly TRBD2 for D (6 bases). The CDR3 is made up of 15 amino acids. V dropped 3 bases and J dropped 10 bases, with 18 bases sitting between them. Germline V lookup: CDR1 KGHDR, CDR2 SFDVKD. Written as DNA, the CDR3 is TGTGCCACCAGTGATGGAGGGACTCCGCTTCAGGAGCAGTTCTTC. Translated, it gives CATSDGGTPLQEQFF.

The chain uses TRBV10-2 and TRBJ2-7; TRBD1 agrees at 8 bases. This CDR3 has 15 amino acids. Germline assignment: CDR1 WSHSY and CDR2 SAAADI. J was trimmed by 5 bases and V by 4 bases; bases with no gene match: 10. CDR3 amino acids: CASSGSGGPMNEQYF. Here the CDR3 DNA reads TGCGCCAGCAGTGGATCAGGGGGCCCCATGAACGAGCAGTACTTC.

This chain uses TRBV6-5 with TRBJ1-4; TRBD1 is a possible D gene (6 bases). Germline V gene sequence: CDR1 MNHEY, CDR2 SVGAGI. Trimming stripped 6 bases from V and 2 bases from J, with 22 bases between. The CDR3 runs to 18 residues. The DNA for the CDR3 is TGTGCCAGCAGACGTCGACAAGGGGGAGGTTCGACTAATGAAAAACTGTTTTTT. This codes for CASRRRQGGGSTNEKLFF.

V gene TRBV28 combines with J gene TRBJ2-7; no definite D call. CDR1 MDHEN and CDR2 SYDVKM come from the germline V gene. V was pared by 7 bases and J by 0 bases, with 16 bases between. This CDR3 comprises 15 residues. The CDR3 protein is CASTKGGRTSYEQYF. The CDR3 DNA reads as TGTGCCAGCACCAAAGGCGGCCGAACCTCCTACGAGCAGTACTTC.

The CDR3 loop reads CSVEQGRETQYF. CDR3 sequence (DNA): TGCAGCGTTGAACAGGGGCGGGAGACCCAGTACTTC. The chain joins TRBV29-1 to TRBJ2-5; tentative D call: TRBD1 (6 bases). Germline V gene sequence: CDR1 SQVTM, CDR2 ANQGSEA. The CDR3 spans 12 residues. Trimming cost V 2 bases and J 5 bases, with 9 bases left between them.

This clonotype has a count of ten or more. The chain joins TRBV6-5 to TRBJ2-3; D is unclear. The germline V gene has CDR1 MNHEY and CDR2 SVGAGI. This CDR3 is built from 13 residues. Trimming removed 5 bases at V and 2 bases at J, with 8 bases between. CDR3 nucleotides: TGTGCCAGCAGTCCCCCCACCACAGATACGCAGTATTTT. Translating gives CASSPPTTDTQYF.

This clonotype came up once. This chain uses TRBV7-2 with TRBJ2-7, with D unresolved. Germline V gene sequence: CDR1 SGHTA, CDR2 FQGNSA. V was cut by 2 bases and J by 2 bases, with 10 bases left in between. The CDR3 sequence is 14 residues long. CDR3 sequence: CASSLFTETYEQYF. The CDR3 bases are TGTGCCAGCAGCTTATTCACAGAAACCTACGAGCAGTACTTC.

The chain uses TRBV27 and TRBJ2-1; D gene ambiguous. Per germline, CDR1 MNHEY and CDR2 SMNVEV (reference sequence). The CDR3 contains 18 residues. V gave up 2 bases and J gave up 4 bases, with 21 bases separating them. CDR3 nucleotides: TGTGCCAGCAGTTTAGACCCCCCCGCTGGGGTCGGATACAATGAGCAGTTCTTC. This codes for CASSLDPPAGVGYNEQFF.

The CDR3 nucleotides read TGTGCCAGCTCACCGGGACATAGGGAGACCCAGTACTTC. It codes for CASSPGHRETQYF. The V and J genes are TRBV18 and TRBJ2-5, with D maybe TRBD1 (6 bases). The CDR3 has 13 amino acids. Germline V gene lookup returns CDR1 KGHSH and CDR2 LQKENI. The V end lost 3 bases, the J end lost 5 bases, and 10 bases lay between the germline ends.

The chain has TRBV20-1 and TRBJ2-3, with 8 bases identical to TRBD1. Germline CDR1 and CDR2: DFQATT and SNEGSKA (reference sequence). V dropped 1 base and J dropped 4; count of bases not matched to a gene: 4. This CDR3 region has 14 residues. The CDR3 nucleotides read TGCAGTGCTAGAGGGTCAGGGGGCGCAGATACGCAGTATTTT. Its translation is CSARGSGGADTQYF.

This chain joins TRBV7-6 and TRBJ2-3; 7 nucleotides match TRBD2. The CDR3 consists of 16 residues. The V and J ends lost 0 bases and 5 bases, in that order; junction bases with no gene match: 8. CDR1 is SGHVS, CDR2 FNYEAQ, per germline. CDR3: CASSLALASRKDTQYF. In DNA, the CDR3 is TGTGCCAGCAGCTTAGCACTAGCGAGCCGAAAAGATACGCAGTATTTT.

The genes are TRBV11-1 and TRBJ1-2; TRBD1 aligns across 7 bases. Per germline, CDR1 SGHAT and CDR2 FQDESV (reference sequence). V trimming: 5 bases; J trimming: 6 bases; junction bases outside the gene matches: 15. CDR3 length equals 16 residues. CDR3 bases: TGTGCCAGCAGCCGCCGACAGGGCCCATCCCCAAATGGCTACACCTTC. Its translation is CASSRRQGPSPNGYTF.

This chain joins TRBV5-1 and TRBJ2-7, with D perhaps matching TRBD1 (6 bases). Germline V CDR1 and CDR2: SGHRS, YFSETQ. The V gene lost 7 bases and the J gene lost 2 bases, with 16 bases spanning the gap. This CDR3 contains 14 residues. Here the CDR3 reads CASSPSTGTYEQYF. DNA for the CDR3: TGCGCCAGCTCCCCTTCAACAGGGACCTACGAGCAGTACTTC.

This clonotype was picked up a small number of times. The V gene is TRBV15, the J gene TRBJ2-1; TRBD1 matches at 9 bases. The CDR3 length is 15 residues. V was pared by 3 bases and J by 6 bases, with 6 bases of the junction left unmatched. Per the germline V gene, CDR1 is LNHNV and CDR2 is YYDKDF (reference sequence). The chain's CDR3 is CATSRPGQGLNEQFF. The CDR3 region has the DNA TGTGCCACCAGCAGGCCGGGACAGGGACTCAATGAGCAGTTCTTC.

In the case of this clonotype: The conserved final phenylalanine or tryptophan is absent from the CDR3, which likely points to a read error. The chain is built from TRBV9 and TRBJ2-3, with TRBD2 matching over 13 bases. The CDR3 runs 15 residues. Per the germline V gene, CDR1 is SGDLS and CDR2 is YYNGEE. After removal of 1 base from V and 4 bases from J, the junction contained 0 bases not matched to a gene. In DNA form, the CDR3 reads TGTGCCAGCAGCGTAACTAGCGGGAGGGCAGATACGCAGTATTCT. This translates into CASSVTSGRADTQYS.

This clonotype was seen a handful of times. CDR3 sequence reads: CASSLFTGTSFNEQFF. In nucleotides, the CDR3 is TGTGCCAGCAGCTTATTCACCGGGACTAGCTTCAATGAGCAGTTCTTC. The rearrangement joins TRBV7-2 to TRBJ2-1, with TRBD2 matching 9 bases. The CDR3 has 16 residues. The V gene's germline CDR1 is SGHTA and CDR2 FQGNSA. Germline trimming cut 2 bases from V and 6 bases from J; bases unmatched to any gene: 8.

The J gene is TRBJ1-4, the V gene TRBV20-1; possibly TRBD1 for D (5 bases). Germline values: CDR1 DFQATT, CDR2 SNEGSKA (reference sequence). The CDR3 extends over 15 amino acids. V lost 0 bases to trimming and J lost 8 bases, with 16 bases between them. The DNA for the CDR3 is TGCAGTGCTAGAGACAGGGCTGGATTCGGAGAAAAACTGTTTTTT. Translated, it gives CSARDRAGFGEKLFF.

The chain employs TRBV27 and TRBJ1-6; D remains ambiguous. Germline lookup yields CDR1 MNHEY and CDR2 SMNVEV (reference sequence). V dropped 5 bases and J dropped 2 bases, with 1 base sitting between them. CDR3 length: 12 residues. CDR3 nucleotide sequence: TGTGCCAGCAGTCCCTATAATTCACCCCTCCACTTT. Amino acids: CASSPYNSPLHF.

V gene TRBV3-1 combines with J gene TRBJ1-4; TRBD1 is a possible D gene (5 bases). Trimming took off 5 bases at V and 10 bases at J, with 11 bases between the two ends. The CDR3 loop spans 12 amino acids. Per the germline V gene, CDR1 is LGHDT and CDR2 is YNNKEL (reference sequence). This CDR3 is CASSIRAGKLFF. The CDR3 DNA reads as TGTGCCAGCAGCATCAGGGCTGGAAAACTGTTTTTT.